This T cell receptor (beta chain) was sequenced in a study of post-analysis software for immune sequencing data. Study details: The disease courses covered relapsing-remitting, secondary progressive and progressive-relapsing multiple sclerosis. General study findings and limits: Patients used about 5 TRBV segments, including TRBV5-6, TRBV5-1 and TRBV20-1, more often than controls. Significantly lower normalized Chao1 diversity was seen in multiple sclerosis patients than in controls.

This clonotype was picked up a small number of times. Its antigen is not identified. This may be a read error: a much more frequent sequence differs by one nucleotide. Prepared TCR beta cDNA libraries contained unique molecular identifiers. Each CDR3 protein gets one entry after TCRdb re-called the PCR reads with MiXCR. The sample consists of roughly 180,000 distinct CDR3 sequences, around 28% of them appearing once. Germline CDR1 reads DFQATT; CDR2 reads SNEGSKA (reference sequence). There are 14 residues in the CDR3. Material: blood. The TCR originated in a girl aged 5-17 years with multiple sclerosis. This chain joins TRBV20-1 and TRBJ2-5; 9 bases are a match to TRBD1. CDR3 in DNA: TGCAGTGCTAGGGACAGGGGACCCAGGGAGACCCGGTACTTC. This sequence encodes CSARDRGPRETRYF.